This T cell receptor (beta chain) comes out of a study of blood T cell repertoires in COVID-19. As for the study in general: Acute and convalescent COVID-19 specimens originated in the United States, Italy and Spain.

Per germline, CDR1 SGHDN and CDR2 FVKESK. V lost 2 bases to trimming and J lost 7 bases, with 17 bases between them. The CDR3 loop spans 16 amino acids. Original handling: Reference gene primers were amplified, and this amplification served to estimate nucleated cell counts. Measured with immunoSEQ multiplex PCR; TCRdb has only the in-frame clones, and not every one. For V, J and clone size, that table is used; D and trimming come from the DNA. The data hold fewer than 150,000 clones, with 75% to 90% observed a single time. The chain employs TRBV14 and TRBJ1-4; TRBD1 is a possible D gene (5 bases). The TCR sequence derives from a woman older than 75 with acute or convalescent COVID-19. The sample comprised peripheral blood. Here the CDR3 reads CASSQSPAGTLEKLFF. The CDR3 DNA is TGTGCCAGCAGCCAAAGTCCAGCGGGGACCCTTGAAAAACTGTTTTTT.